This TCR beta chain comes out of a study of glioma-infiltrating T cells after dendritic cell vaccination. Overall study context: Monocyte-derived dendritic cells, cultured 7 to 8 days with IL-4 and GM-CSF, were pulsed with autologous tumor lysate.

The CDR3 spans 11 residues. Trimming shortened V by 0 bases and J by 12 bases, and 6 bases separated the two germline ends. Germline assignment: CDR1 MNHNY and CDR2 SVGAGI (reference sequence). Generated by immunoSEQ multiplex PCR, the TCRdb table keeps only in-frame clones and is missing some. The sample consists of fewer than 50,000 clones, 85% to 90% of them appearing once. The sequence derives from a human donor with glioblastoma. The sample was blood, taken before dendritic cell vaccination. The chain carries TRBV6-6 and TRBJ1-5; D not certain. CDR3 coding DNA: TGTGCCAGCAGTTACTCTTATTACCAGCATTTT. Protein product: CASSYSYYQHF.